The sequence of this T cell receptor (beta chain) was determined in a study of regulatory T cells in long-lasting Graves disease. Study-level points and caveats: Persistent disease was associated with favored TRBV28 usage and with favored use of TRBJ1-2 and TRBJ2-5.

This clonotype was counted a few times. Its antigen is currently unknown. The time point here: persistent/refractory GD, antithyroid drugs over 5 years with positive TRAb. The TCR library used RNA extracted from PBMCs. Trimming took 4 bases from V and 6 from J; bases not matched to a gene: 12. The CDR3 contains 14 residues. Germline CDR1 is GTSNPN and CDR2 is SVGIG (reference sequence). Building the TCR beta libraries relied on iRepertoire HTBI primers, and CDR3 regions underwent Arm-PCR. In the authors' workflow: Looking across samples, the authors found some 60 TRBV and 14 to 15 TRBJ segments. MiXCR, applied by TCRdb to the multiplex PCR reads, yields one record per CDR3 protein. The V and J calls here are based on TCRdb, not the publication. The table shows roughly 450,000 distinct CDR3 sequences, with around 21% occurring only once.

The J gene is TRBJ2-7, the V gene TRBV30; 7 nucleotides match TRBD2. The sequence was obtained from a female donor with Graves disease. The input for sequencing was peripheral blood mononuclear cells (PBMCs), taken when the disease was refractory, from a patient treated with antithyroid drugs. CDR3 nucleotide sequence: TGTGCCTGGACGTTAACTGGAGGCGGGGGCGAGCAGTACTTC. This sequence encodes CAWTLTGGGGEQYF.